Listed here are 5 T cell receptor beta chains from one sample, sequenced in a study of blood T cell repertoires in COVID-19. Measured with immunoSEQ multiplex PCR; TCRdb has only the in-frame clones, and not every one. The table records under 200,000 clones, 80% to 95% of them present only once. Sequenced: peripheral blood. The receptors originated from a man in his forties or fifties with acute or convalescent COVID-19.

The genes are TRBV19 and TRBJ2-1; 10 bases are shared with TRBD1. Germline CDR1 reads LNHDA; CDR2 reads SQIVND (reference sequence). This CDR3 has 14 amino acids. Trimming took 5 bases from V and 6 from J; bases not matched to a gene: 4. The CDR3 region has the DNA TGTGCCAGTAGTTCCCGGGACAGGGGCAATGAGCAGTTCTTC. Its translation is CASSSRDRGNEQFF.

This chain joins TRBV6-5 and TRBJ2-1, with 9 bases lining up with TRBD2. Losses at the gene ends were 6 bases for V and 8 bases for J; bases not matched to a gene: 8. CDR1 is MNHEY, CDR2 SVGAGI, per germline. The CDR3 sequence is 14 residues long. CDR3 sequence (DNA): TGTGCCAGCAGGTCCCTAGCGGGGAGGTATGAGCAGTTCTTC. Protein: CASRSLAGRYEQFF.

V usage is TRBV5-1 and J usage is TRBJ2-5; TRBD2 aligns across 12 bases. V shed 6 bases, J shed 2 bases, and the junction held 5 bases outside the gene matches. The length of the CDR3 is 15 residues. Germline-derived CDR1 and CDR2 are SGHRS and YFSETQ. The CDR3 loop reads CASTLAGGYQETQYF. The CDR3, as DNA: TGCGCCAGCACACTAGCGGGAGGATATCAAGAGACCCAGTACTTC.

V usage is TRBV10-3 and J usage is TRBJ2-7; possibly TRBD2 for D (5 bases). Trimming stripped 6 bases from V and 3 bases from J, with 12 bases between. From germline, CDR1 is ENHRY and CDR2 SYGVKD. The CDR3 contains 13 residues. CDR3 loop: CAIRGSGNYEQYF. Written as DNA, the CDR3 is TGTGCCATCAGGGGCAGCGGAAACTACGAGCAGTACTTC.

The count of this clone is one. This chain joins TRBV4-3 and TRBJ1-4, with 9 positions matching TRBD1. Trimming at V came to 5 bases and at J to 3 bases, leaving 4 bases not matched to a gene. The CDR3 length is 15 residues. Germline V lookup: CDR1 LGHNA, CDR2 YSLEER. Here the CDR3 DNA reads TGCGCCAGCAGCTCACAGGGGGCCCCTAATGAAAAACTGTTTTTT. Translated: CASSSQGAPNEKLFF.